This T cell receptor (beta chain) was recovered during a study of regulatory T cells in long-lasting Graves disease. The wider study: Patients with new Graves' disease had used antithyroid drugs below 3 months. Study results and caveats: Accuracy may have suffered from the small sample size. The study examined only peripheral blood, not thyroid tissue.

V was cut by 4 bases and J by 0 bases, with 6 bases left in between. Germline V gene sequence: CDR1 ENHRY, CDR2 SYGVKD. The CDR3 spans 13 residues. Library construction for TCR beta used iRepertoire HTBI primers and Arm-PCR of CDR3 regions. MiXCR, applied by TCRdb to the multiplex PCR reads, yields one record per CDR3 protein. The sample lists a few hundred thousand distinct CDR3 sequences; 15% to 20% were seen once. At least ten counts were recorded for this clonotype. What it binds is not known. Noted time point: newly diagnosed GD, antithyroid drugs for less than 3 months. Scientists built the TCR library using RNA that was extracted from PBMCs. This sample was also put to use in a study of T cells in Graves' hyperthyroidism and ophthalmopathy. As reported in that work: In blood, most of the thyroid clonotypes expanded above 0.001 were also present.

This receptor was identified in a man between 35 and 55 years old with Graves disease. The source was peripheral blood mononuclear cells (PBMCs), collected at new diagnosis, from a patient treated with antithyroid drugs. The chain uses TRBV10-3 and TRBJ1-1, with D maybe TRBD1 (5 bases). The CDR3 bases are TGTGCCATCAGTGGGACAATGAACACTGAAGCTTTCTTT. Translating it yields CAISGTMNTEAFF.